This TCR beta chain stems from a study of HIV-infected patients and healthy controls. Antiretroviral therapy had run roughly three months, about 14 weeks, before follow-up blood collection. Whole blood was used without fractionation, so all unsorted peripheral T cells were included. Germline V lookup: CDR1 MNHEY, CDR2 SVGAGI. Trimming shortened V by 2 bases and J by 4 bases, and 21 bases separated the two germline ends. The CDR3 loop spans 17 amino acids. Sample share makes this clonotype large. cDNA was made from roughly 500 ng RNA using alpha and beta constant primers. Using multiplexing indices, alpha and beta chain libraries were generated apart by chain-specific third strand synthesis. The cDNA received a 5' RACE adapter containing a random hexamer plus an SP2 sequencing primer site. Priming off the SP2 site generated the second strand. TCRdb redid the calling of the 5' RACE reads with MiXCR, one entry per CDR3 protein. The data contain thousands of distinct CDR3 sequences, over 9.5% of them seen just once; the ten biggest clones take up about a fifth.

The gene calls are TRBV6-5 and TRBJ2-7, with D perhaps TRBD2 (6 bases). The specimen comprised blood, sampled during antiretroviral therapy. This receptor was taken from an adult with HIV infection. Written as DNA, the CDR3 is TGTGCCAGCAGTTACGGGGCATCCGGGACTGCCCTGTACGAGCAGTACTTC. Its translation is CASSYGASGTALYEQYF.